The 11 T cell receptor beta chains in this list originate from one sample, sequenced in a study of T-cell reconstitution after alpha-beta-depleted transplantation in children. The TCRbeta library incorporated unique molecular identifiers. Each CDR3 protein gets one entry after TCRdb re-called the PCR reads with MiXCR. This repertoire shows around 300,000 distinct CDR3 sequences, approximately 23% found once; its top ten account for 9.5% to 13%. The specimen comprised PBMCs, mostly from graft donor cells, sampled 180 days after TCRalphabeta/CD19-depleted stem cell transplant. The receptors shown here come from a male patient aged 5 to 17 who had a stem cell transplant for acute lymphoblastic leukemia, so the T cells may come from the graft donor.

This clonotype was seen a few times. The V gene is TRBV4-2, the J gene TRBJ1-4; 8 bases match TRBD1. Trimming cost V 8 bases and J 8 bases; bases outside gene matches: 13. Germline lookup yields CDR1 LGHNA and CDR2 YNFKEQ. This CDR3 spans 15 amino acids. Here the CDR3 reads CASGKGTGGVEKLFF. The CDR3 DNA reads TGTGCCAGCGGAAAGGGAACAGGGGGAGTGGAAAAACTGTTTTTT.

The chain joins TRBV5-1 to TRBJ2-7; TRBD1 is a possible D gene (6 bases). CDR3 size: 14 residues. Germline V gene lookup returns CDR1 SGHRS and CDR2 YFSETQ. The ends were cut back, 4 bases at V and 3 bases at J, with 14 bases in the middle. CDR3 loop: CASSRNRDRYEQYF. The DNA for the CDR3 is TGCGCCAGCAGCCGGAACAGGGACCGCTACGAGCAGTACTTC.

The chain couples TRBV5-5 to TRBJ2-2; D is unclear. Germline V lookup: CDR1 SGHKS, CDR2 YYEKEE (reference sequence). The CDR3 loop spans 14 amino acids. Trimming removed 4 bases at V and 0 bases at J, with 7 bases between. The CDR3 here is CASSPYSNTGELFF. The CDR3 DNA reads TGTGCCAGCAGCCCATACTCGAACACCGGGGAGCTGTTTTTT.

The chain carries TRBV19 and TRBJ2-3; 9 bases are shared with TRBD2. The CDR3 has 12 amino acids. After removal of 5 bases from V and 12 bases from J, the junction contained 6 bases not matched to a gene. The germline V gene encodes CDR1 LNHDA and CDR2 SQIVND (reference sequence). CDR3 DNA: TGTGCCAGTAGTGTAGCGGGAGTGAAACAGTATTTT. This translates into CASSVAGVKQYF.

This clonotype came up a few times. The rearrangement links TRBV6-5 to TRBJ2-7, with D perhaps TRBD2 (6 bases). Looked up from germline, CDR1 is MNHEY and CDR2 is SVGAGI. The V end lost 2 bases, the J end lost 5 bases, and 22 bases lay between the germline ends. The length of the CDR3 is 17 residues. The CDR3 nucleotides read TGTGCCAGCAGTTACGCCCGACTAGGCAGGTCGGTCGACGAGCAGTACTTC. Translating it yields CASSYARLGRSVDEQYF.

This clonotype was seen only a few times. The rearrangement joins TRBV20-1 to TRBJ2-7; D possibly matches TRBD1 or TRBD2 (6 bases each). The CDR3 is 17 amino acids. V was shortened by 0 bases and J by 7 bases, with 25 bases between the two germline ends. The germline CDR1 and CDR2 sequences are DFQATT and SNEGSKA (reference sequence). The CDR3 protein is CSARDGDYRGALKEQYF. CDR3 in DNA: TGCAGTGCTAGAGATGGGGATTATAGGGGGGCGCTTAAAGAGCAGTACTTC.

A few counts support this clonotype. V is TRBV4-2 and J is TRBJ2-5; 7 bases are a match to TRBD2. The CDR3 totals 15 residues. V shed 6 bases and J 5 bases; nucleotides not matched to a gene: 12. Germline loops: CDR1 LGHNA, CDR2 YNFKEQ. The CDR3 DNA reads as TGTGCCAGCAGTCAATCGGGAGGAGGGTCTGAGACCCAGTACTTC. Translated, it gives CASSQSGGGSETQYF.

There are a few counts of this clonotype. CDR3 DNA sequence: TGCAGTGCTATTTTCCCGGACATTCAAGAGGTGACCCAGTACTTC. It specifies CSAIFPDIQEVTQYF. J is TRBJ2-5 and V is TRBV20-1; D might be TRBD1 (5 bases). Germline lookup yields CDR1 DFQATT and CDR2 SNEGSKA (reference sequence). V lost 4 bases to trimming and J lost 7 bases, with 22 bases between them. The CDR3 is made up of 15 amino acids.

The chain couples TRBV5-1 to TRBJ1-4, with D hard to call. The germline V gene encodes CDR1 SGHRS and CDR2 YFSETQ. This CDR3 is 15 amino acids long. V lost 0 bases and J 8 bases, leaving 14 bases between the germline ends. The chain's CDR3 is CASSLGSTLREKLFF. CDR3 sequence (DNA): TGCGCCAGCAGCTTGGGGAGTACCCTAAGGGAAAAACTGTTTTTT.

This clonotype was counted between two and nine times. The J gene is TRBJ2-3, the V gene TRBV7-3, with D maybe TRBD1 (6 bases). The CDR3 spans 15 residues. V was pared by 1 base and J by 6 bases, with 14 bases between. The germline CDR1 and CDR2 sequences are SGHTA and FQGTGA. Here the CDR3 reads CASSLIWTARDTQYF. Written as DNA, the CDR3 is TGTGCCAGCAGCTTAATATGGACAGCGCGGGATACGCAGTATTTT.

J is TRBJ1-1 and V is TRBV7-3; D is uncertain. Per germline, CDR1 SGHTA and CDR2 FQGTGA. The CDR3 totals 12 residues. Trimming took 2 bases from V and 5 from J, leaving 6 bases between them. The CDR3 nucleotides read TGTGCCAGCAGCTTATCGACAACTGAAGCTTTCTTT. Protein sequence: CASSLSTTEAFF.